This T cell receptor (beta chain) was captured in a study of blood T cell repertoires in COVID-19. Trimming took 4 bases from V and 13 from J, leaving 10 bases between them. CDR3 length: 10 amino acids. Germline V gene sequence: CDR1 SNHLY, CDR2 FYNNEI. Clones were sequenced by immunoSEQ multiplex PCR, and TCRdb holds only the in-frame ones, with some missing. The data hold 100,000 to 150,000 clones, with more than 70% observed a single time. V usage is TRBV2 and J usage is TRBJ1-2; D gene unclear. This sequence was found in a woman at least 80 years old with acute or convalescent COVID-19. Sequenced material: peripheral blood. Here the CDR3 reads CASSVLGVTF. CDR3 nucleotide sequence: TGTGCCAGCAGTGTATTAGGAGTCACCTTC.